These T cell receptor beta chains were read from a single sample in a study of T cells expressing NK-cell markers. TCRdb reanalyzed the 5' RACE reads, giving one entry per CDR3 protein sequence and no DNA. The sample has around 180,000 distinct CDR3 sequences; the top ten hold over 20%. What was sequenced was blood T cells: a sorted CD56 or NKG2C T cell subset, CD4+ or CD8+ T cells, or bulk PBMC T cells (not recorded which). Receptors originate from a man aged 18-75 years in good health. The CDR3 runs from the conserved cysteine through the conserved F or W.

CDR3aa	v_gene	j_gene
CSVEDGTQNTGELFF	TRBV29-1	TRBJ2-2
CASSPGTGGATEAFF	TRBV7-9	TRBJ1-1
CASSEYLGVRETQYF	TRBV25-1	TRBJ2-5
CASSLVAGGFYNEQFF	TRBV3-1	TRBJ2-1
CASSVRDRYNEQFF	TRBV9	TRBJ2-1
CASSEGGGSNYGYTF	TRBV2	TRBJ1-2
CASSQDREETQYF	TRBV4-1	TRBJ2-5
CASSLEGHASKAFF	TRBV5-1	TRBJ1-1
CASGPAGLSQPQHF	TRBV7-9	TRBJ1-5
CASSLGQDNQPQHF	TRBV5-6	TRBJ1-5
CATSASDRTDTQYF	TRBV24-1	TRBJ2-3
CASSHRERVSADTQYF	TRBV4-1	TRBJ2-3
CAISDPSSKNIQYF	TRBV10-3	TRBJ2-4
CASSGPPGGVGDTQYF	TRBV9	TRBJ2-3
CASSKEDADRGLGELFF	TRBV21-1	TRBJ2-2
CASSYSGTGLNEKLFF	TRBV6-5	TRBJ1-4
CASGSGGQKETQYF	TRBV2	TRBJ2-5
CASSQGTGSGGYTF	TRBV14	TRBJ1-2
CASRSGVGAQYF	TRBV5-6	TRBJ2-3
CASSPMVAGVLDTQYF	TRBV5-1	TRBJ2-3
CASSLVGGSSSYEQYF	TRBV27	TRBJ2-7
CASSSNGGGIKETQYF	TRBV7-9	TRBJ2-5
CSVVLLAGGSSTDTQYF	TRBV29-1	TRBJ2-3
CASSVAGFGQPQHF	TRBV9	TRBJ1-5
CASSGWDLQETQYF	TRBV11-1	TRBJ2-5
CASSLEAGSEQYF	TRBV19	TRBJ2-7
CASSEYGGVGNTIYF	TRBV10-1	TRBJ1-3
CASRNGSGANVLTF	TRBV5-1	TRBJ2-6
CASSLGFQPQHF	TRBV7-9	TRBJ1-5
CASSLAGGPGETQYF	TRBV11-2	TRBJ2-5
CASSLKQTGALMETQYF	TRBV5-1	TRBJ2-5
CASSLARGVYNEQFF	TRBV5-6	TRBJ2-1
CASRLGTEQFF	TRBV27	TRBJ2-1
CASSQTTYNEQFF	TRBV3-1	TRBJ2-1
CATSDSNYGYTF	TRBV24-1	TRBJ1-2
CAISEMAGGTDTQYF	TRBV10-3	TRBJ2-3
CASSISGNRDSYEQYF	TRBV21-1	TRBJ2-7
CASSLDAYEQYF	TRBV11-2	TRBJ2-7
CASSSIRGLVYGYTF	TRBV12-3/TRBV12-4	TRBJ1-2
CASSLTEEKQETQYF	TRBV28	TRBJ2-5
CASSLSLGLTYNEQFF	TRBV5-6	TRBJ2-1
CASSYPWLDEQFF	TRBV5-6	TRBJ2-1